What follows is one TCR beta chain and its context. This clone was observed a single time. Its specific antigen is unknown. The record has no base qualities; no much larger clone is one base away. These data are taken from a study of T cell responses to AZD1222 COVID-19 vaccine (dated by TCRdb to the early 2020s). Broadly, across the study: AZD1222 recipients whose second dose came at about 4 weeks and those whose second dose came at about 12 weeks were combined into one group, since spike-specific TCR depth and breadth did not differ between the two schedules. A total of under 250 trial participants underwent TCR sequencing, of whom under 220 had received two doses of AZD1222 and about 25 had received two doses of the MenACWY control vaccine. Enrollment into the trials was organized by age into subgroups of 18-55, 56-69 and 70-plus years, and those subgroups contained approximately 150, 30 and 60 TCR-sequenced participants, respectively.

The investigation overall reported the following: The whole spike protein was spanned by vaccine-associated CD4 TCRs, and dominant responses were seen in regions 160-218 and 743-854. Spike-specific TCR breadth and depth rose significantly after two AZD1222 doses compared with day 0 and with MenACWY recipients. Conclusions about previously exposed vaccinees are limited, since just five to seven AZD1222 recipients were seropositive for SARS-CoV-2 at baseline. No day 14 peak-response samples were available, so repertoires were characterized only after the peak T cell response. The 56-69-year group was small, and its depth increase did not reach significance, likely because of low power. Participants were mostly white British and included more females than males, and it was suggested by the authors that clonal diversity may have been underestimated. Reportedly, almost half of the unique spike-specific TCRs recognized epitopes lying outside the regions that are mutated in the B.1.351 and B.1.1.7 variants.

CDR1 and CDR2 are drawn from the germline V gene: MDHEN, SYDVKM. The junction carries 13 bases between V and J, which are trimmed by 7 bases and 0 bases respectively. Measured from the cysteine to the phenylalanine, the CDR3 is 14 residues long. Only the CDR3 DNA stays, 42 bases, in frame from base 1. The time point label, read with the paper, signifies: baseline before first vaccination. Samples from vaccinated people were obtained from the UK trials COV001 and COV002, which included a single-blind randomized controlled phase 2/3 trial of AZD1222 (ChAdOx1 nCoV-19) in healthy adults. Trial participant PBMC samples were collected at day 0 and day 28 after the second dose for TCRbeta chain sequencing. The CDR3 regions of human TCRbeta chains were subjected to immunosequencing. On the study's bioinformatics: TCRs in the repertoires were compared against a reference library of SARS-CoV-2-specific TCRs that had been generated with the MIRA antigen-specificity platform. Breadth was defined as the fraction of unique TCRs that were SARS-CoV-2-associated. Depth was defined as the fraction of total T cells that were SARS-CoV-2-associated. Each spike-specific TCR was assigned to its reactive spike region and to a CD4 or CD8 class using the MIRA data. Log10-transformed breadth and depth values were compared by one-way ANOVA with Sidak's multiple comparisons tests. Drawn from immuneACCESS, this table holds only the in-frame rearrangements with V and J called that TCRdb kept. Clones are partly lost; checked studies trace under half to an unresolved V gene and leave the rest unexplained. The V and J calls and clone size come from that table; D and trimming were worked out from the DNA. Across this sample there are about 140,000 clones, with approximately 90% seen only once. The ten largest clonotypes hold approximately 3% of the sample.

This chain joins TRBV28 to TRBJ2-7, with TRBD2 perhaps the D gene, on 5 matching bases. The specimen was peripheral blood, collected on day 0 of AZD1222 vaccination. This TCR came from an adult in good health. The bases are TGTGCCAGCACTCCGACACTAGTCTCCTACGAGCAGTACTTC. This gives the protein CASTPTLVSYEQYF.